Following are 24 T cell receptor beta chains from one sample sequenced in a study of blood T cells in healthy people across ages. Using a J-beta primer mix together with a sample-barcoded 5' primer, a second PCR was run for roughly 7 to 11 cycles. TCRdb used MiXCR to reprocess the 5' RACE reads, holding one entry per CDR3 protein. The sample carries 1.8 million or so distinct CDR3 sequences, roughly two fifths recorded once. Specimen: blood. These TCRs come from a human donor in good health.

There are many counts of this clonotype. V and J are TRBV6-2 or TRBV6-3 and TRBJ2-7; a weak D match, TRBD1 (5 bases). This CDR3 spans 14 amino acids. V lost 2 bases, J lost 0 bases, and 8 bases lay in between. Germline CDR1 reads MNHEY; CDR2 reads SVGEGT. The CDR3 reads CASSYLDISYEQYF. The CDR3 DNA reads as TGTGCCAGCAGTTACCTGGACATCTCCTACGAGCAGTACTTC.

The chain employs TRBV20-1 and TRBJ1-5; D is possibly TRBD1 (5 bases). Germline values: CDR1 DFQATT, CDR2 SNEGSKA (reference sequence). V lost 5 bases to trimming and J lost 11 bases, with 13 bases between them. CDR3 size: 11 residues. The CDR3 region is CSALRGNAQHF. CDR3 in DNA: TGCAGTGCTCTGAGGGGTAATGCCCAGCATTTT.

With respect to this clonotype: Compared with germline, one end of the junction differs, possibly owing to a read error. The chain employs TRBV7-9 and TRBJ2-4; D is uncertain. CDR1 and CDR2 from the germline V gene are SEHNR and FQNEAQ (reference sequence). The CDR3 runs to 14 residues. CDR3 sequence (DNA): TGTGCCAGCAGCTTAGAATCCTTGGGATCTATCTTGGACTTC. It is translated as CASSLESLGSILDF.

This clonotype was seen only a few times. The V gene is TRBV7-6, the J gene TRBJ2-5; D perhaps matches TRBD1 (6 bases). Trimming shortened V by 5 bases and J by 1 base, and 17 bases separated the two germline ends. There are 16 residues in the CDR3. Germline values: CDR1 SGHVS, CDR2 FNYEAQ. The CDR3 nucleotides are TGTGCCAGCAGCCTACTTAAACAGGGATCCCAAGAGACCCAGTACTTC. Its translation is CASSLLKQGSQETQYF.

The chain carries TRBV7-2 and TRBJ1-5; D not resolved. CDR1 and CDR2 from the germline V gene are SGHTA and FQGNSA. The CDR3 has 16 residues. Trimming shortened V by 2 bases and J by 3 bases, and 14 bases separated the two germline ends. The CDR3 protein is CASSLQSETLNQPQHF. Here the CDR3 DNA reads TGTGCCAGCAGCTTACAGTCGGAGACCCTCAATCAGCCCCAGCATTTT. Full variable domain (missing parts from reference TRBV7-2 and TRBJ1-5): GAGVSQSPSNKVTEKGKDVELRCDPISGHTALYWYRQSLGQGLEFLIYFQGNSAPDKSGLPSDRFSAERTGGSVSTLTIQRTQQEDSAVYLCASSLQSETLNQPQHFGDGTRLSIL.

This clonotype appeared once. Written as DNA, the CDR3 is TGTGCCACCTCTCGGACGGTGAACACTGAAGCTTTCTTT. It encodes CATSRTVNTEAFF. The gene calls are TRBV7-3 and TRBJ1-1; no clear D. Trimming removed 10 bases from V and 0 bases from J, with 12 bases in between. The CDR3 runs to 13 residues. The germline V gene encodes CDR1 SGHTA and CDR2 FQGTGA.

In this sample, this clonotype turned up once. The chain links TRBV29-1 to TRBJ2-1; 7 bases line up with TRBD1. The CDR3 contains 14 residues. V dropped 5 bases and J dropped 7; count of bases not matched to a gene: 11. Germline V gene sequence: CDR1 SQVTM, CDR2 ANQGSEA. CDR3 in DNA: TGCAGCGTTAACCGACAGGGTAGTAGGAATGAGCAGTTCTTC. It specifies CSVNRQGSRNEQFF.

The rearrangement links TRBV12-3 or TRBV12-4 to TRBJ2-7; unclear D gene. The CDR3 has 12 residues. Trimming left V 7 bases short and J 6 bases short, with 13 bases between. The CDR3 reads CASTVGIGEQYF. In nucleotides, the CDR3 is TGTGCCAGCACCGTTGGGATAGGCGAGCAGTACTTC.

This chain connects TRBV9 to TRBJ2-7; the D gene is possibly TRBD2 (5 bases). Germline values: CDR1 SGDLS, CDR2 YYNGEE. CDR3 length: 15 amino acids. Deletions cut 0 bases from V and 4 bases from J, with 14 bases between. CDR3 sequence: CASSVAYGEGYEQYF. The CDR3 DNA reads TGTGCCAGCAGCGTAGCCTACGGGGAAGGGTACGAGCAGTACTTC.

This clonotype was seen more than once but under ten times. This chain connects TRBV3-1 to TRBJ1-2, with a tentative D call TRBD1 (5 bases). This CDR3 region has 17 residues. CDR1 is LGHDT and CDR2 is YNNKEL in the germline V gene (reference sequence). V was shortened by 1 base and J by 3 bases, with 18 bases between the two germline ends. CDR3 coding DNA: TGTGCCAGCAGCCAAGTCCCCGAAAGCGCAGGGTACTATGGCTACACCTTC. Translated: CASSQVPESAGYYGYTF.

At least ten counts were recorded for this clonotype. This chain joins TRBV27 and TRBJ2-7, with TRBD2 matching over 11 bases. The germline gives CDR1 MNHEY, CDR2 SMNVEV (reference sequence). The CDR3 has 15 amino acids. Trimming cost V 5 bases and J 2 bases; bases outside gene matches: 5. The CDR3 sequence: CASSLTSGATYEQYF. CDR3 DNA: TGTGCCAGCAGTCTGACTAGCGGGGCAACCTACGAGCAGTACTTC.

The CDR3 loop reads CASNLGDSYGYTF. The CDR3, as DNA: TGTGCCAGCAACCTAGGGGACAGCTATGGCTACACCTTC. The chain combines TRBV7-9 with TRBJ1-2; 7 bases fit TRBD1. The CDR3 extends over 13 amino acids. Trimming removed 7 bases from V and 4 bases from J; junction bases left unmatched: 6. Germline CDR1 is SEHNR and CDR2 is FQNEAQ (reference sequence).

This chain uses TRBV29-1 with TRBJ2-4; 10 bases match TRBD1. Near its end, the DNA agrees better with TRBJ2-7, so the J call may be wrong. Germline lookup yields CDR1 SQVTM and CDR2 ANQGSEA. The CDR3 has 13 residues. CDR3 bases: TGCAGCGGACAAAACCGGGACAGGGGCGAGCAGTACTTC. Translation: CSGQNRDRGEQYF.

This chain uses TRBV7-2 with TRBJ2-5; D may correspond to TRBD1 or TRBD2 (6 bases each). The J call is uncertain, as TRBJ2-7 better fits the DNA end. This CDR3 comprises 15 residues. The germline gives CDR1 SGHTA, CDR2 FQGNSA. CDR3 protein: CASSLWGASEYEQYF. CDR3 nucleotide sequence: TGTGCCAGCAGCTTATGGGGGGCCAGCGAGTACGAGCAGTACTTC.

This chain links TRBV7-9 with TRBJ1-5, with D maybe TRBD1 (6 bases). CDR3 length: 15 amino acids. Germline V gene data show CDR1 as SEHNR and CDR2 as FQNEAQ (reference sequence). V was shortened by 1 base and J by 4 bases, with 11 bases between the two germline ends. CDR3 loop: CASSLGEGENQPQHF. In DNA form, the CDR3 reads TGTGCCAGCAGCTTAGGGGAGGGGGAAAATCAGCCCCAGCATTTT.

This clonotype appeared a few times. V and J are TRBV20-1 and TRBJ1-4; 7 bases agree with TRBD1. V lost 3 bases to trimming and J lost 7 bases; unmatched junction nucleotides: 17. The CDR3 is 17 amino acids. Germline V gene sequence: CDR1 DFQATT, CDR2 SNEGSKA (reference sequence). CDR3 loop: CSASGVGQAGLAEKLFF. In nucleotides, the CDR3 is TGCAGTGCTAGTGGGGTCGGACAGGCGGGGCTGGCTGAAAAACTGTTTTTT.

The chain has TRBV4-3 and TRBJ2-7; D is perhaps TRBD1 (5 bases). This CDR3 comprises 16 residues. V lost 1 base and J lost 3, with 16 bases in between. Germline CDR1 LGHNA, CDR2 YSLEER. The CDR3 DNA reads as TGCGCCAGCAGCCAAGCATGGGGCAGTGCTTTCTACGAGCAGTACTTC. As protein: CASSQAWGSAFYEQYF.

This clonotype was observed a handful of times. The V and J genes are TRBV7-3 and TRBJ2-5; 7 bases agree with TRBD2. The end of the DNA aligns better with TRBJ2-7, so the J call may be wrong. The CDR3 length is 15 residues. The V gene's germline CDR1 is SGHTA and CDR2 FQGTGA. This chain's CDR3 is CASSLSPSGPYEQYF. CDR3 sequence (DNA): TGTGCCAGCAGCTTATCGCCTAGCGGACCTTACGAGCAGTACTTC.

The sample holds many counts of this clonotype. V gene TRBV29-1 combines with J gene TRBJ2-1; 7 nucleotides line up with TRBD1. Germline lookup yields CDR1 SQVTM and CDR2 ANQGSEA. The CDR3 runs to 12 residues. Trimming at V came to 7 bases and at J to 9 bases, leaving 9 bases not matched to a gene. The CDR3 spells CSGDRVEGEQFF. The CDR3 DNA reads as TGCAGCGGCGACAGGGTTGAGGGTGAGCAGTTCTTC.

J is TRBJ2-2 and V is TRBV10-2; D call uncertain. CDR1 is WSHSY and CDR2 is SAAADI in the germline V gene. The V end was cut by 5 bases, the J end by 6 bases, with 7 bases between. This CDR3 region has 12 residues. In DNA, the CDR3 is TGCGCCAGCAGTCCGATTGCCGGGGAGCTGTTTTTT. This codes for CASSPIAGELFF.

This clonotype has only a few counts. The genes are TRBV4-3 and TRBJ1-2; the match to TRBD1 covers 7 bases. CDR1 LGHNA and CDR2 YSLEER come from the germline V gene. The CDR3 is 17 amino acids. With V trimmed by 2 bases and J by 6 bases, 15 bases remained unmatched. Here the CDR3 reads CASSQFSGAGGYDGYTF. The CDR3 DNA is TGCGCCAGCAGCCAATTTTCCGGGGCAGGGGGATATGATGGCTACACCTTC.

This clonotype was counted only a few times. J is TRBJ1-1 and V is TRBV7-2, with D maybe TRBD1 (6 bases). CDR3 length: 15 residues. The V end lost 5 bases, the J end lost 2 bases, and 15 bases lay between the germline ends. Germline CDR1 is SGHTA and CDR2 is FQGNSA. CDR3 residues: CASSRQTGLNTEAFF. The CDR3 DNA follows: TGTGCCAGCAGCCGTCAGACAGGCCTTAACACTGAAGCTTTCTTT.

In its sample, this clonotype was seen a few times. The chain links TRBV4-1 to TRBJ2-5; TRBD2 agrees at 10 bases. CDR3 length equals 16 residues. Germline-derived CDR1 and CDR2 are MGHRA and YSYEKL. V trimming: 2 bases; J trimming: 1 base; junction bases outside the gene matches: 4. The CDR3 coding sequence is TGCGCCAGCAGCCAACAGACTAGCGGGCGCCAAGAGACCCAGTACTTC. It encodes CASSQQTSGRQETQYF.

This chain connects TRBV7-2 to TRBJ2-5; D gene ambiguous. The germline V gene encodes CDR1 SGHTA and CDR2 FQGNSA. Between the trimmed V and J ends, which lost 1 base and 4 bases, there was a span of 10 bases. This CDR3 comprises 14 residues. CDR3: CASSLVPTVETQYF. In nucleotides, the CDR3 is TGTGCCAGCAGCTTAGTGCCAACCGTAGAGACCCAGTACTTC.